This entry describes one T cell receptor beta chain. What it binds is not known. In germline, CDR1 is GTSNPN, CDR2 SVGIG (reference sequence). Trimming stripped 1 base from V and 2 bases from J, with 6 bases between. CDR3 length: 13 residues. The data are from a study of T cells in localized non-small cell lung cancer. Overall study results and limits: Blood T cell density predicted longer survival; adjacent-lung clonality, shorter.

Data came from immunoSEQ multiplex PCR; TCRdb stores just in-frame clones and leaves some out. This repertoire shows tens of thousands of clones, 85% to 90% found once; its top ten account for 20%. The chain joins TRBV30 to TRBJ1-3, with D perhaps TRBD1 (6 bases). The TCR was taken from a woman aged 40-75 years with stage I squamous cell lung carcinoma. This specimen consisted of peripheral blood, obtained before any cancer treatment. Written as DNA, the CDR3 is TGTGCCTGGAGTGAGGGGGCTGGAAACACCATATATTTT. Its protein is CAWSEGAGNTIYF.